This TCR beta chain was observed in a study of shared clonotypes between healthy human individuals. This clone was counted between two and nine times. The antigen remains undetermined. Here immunoSEQ multiplex PCR was the method, and the copy in TCRdb shows in-frame clones only, minus some. In the table there are about 690,000 clones, 90% of which are singletons. The donor population consisted of healthy HIV-negative adults with no recent acute infections or vaccinations. Everyone who donated was a Caucasian adult who lived in Nashville, Tennessee. V was clipped by 2 bases and J by 3 bases, with 14 bases between them. Germline V lookup: CDR1 MNHNS, CDR2 SASEGT. The CDR3 is made up of 16 amino acids. Overall study findings and caveats: A limitation of the genetic and exposure-history diversity represented arose from few donors.

Sequenced material: memory CD8+ T cells from PBMCs. The subset here: CD45RO+ cells pooled with CCR7-negative TemRA cells. This rearrangement joins TRBV6-1 to TRBJ1-5; D might be TRBD1 (6 bases). The sequence was obtained from a man younger than 35 in good health. Some clones in this sample may be carry-over from other donors' samples. DNA for the CDR3: TGTGCCAGCAGTGAAAGACGGGGGCGCGTCAATCAGCCCCAGCATTTT. It yields the protein CASSERRGRVNQPQHF.